The present TCR beta chain was sequenced within a study of cytomegalovirus exposure and HLA in healthy donors. Regarding the study as a whole: Later, an analysis showed that TCR beta chains associated with HLA were more clonally expanded than others that were equally common.

The PCR was carried out with 60 Vbeta primers and 13 Jbeta primers. Measured with immunoSEQ multiplex PCR; TCRdb has only the in-frame clones, and not every one. The sample has around 300,000 clones; around 66% are singletons. Comment on this clone: Its specificity is unknown.

V trimming: 2 bases; J trimming: 5 bases; junction bases outside the gene matches: 1. CDR3 length equals 14 residues. The germline V gene has CDR1 LNHDA and CDR2 SQIVND (reference sequence). The chain has TRBV19 and TRBJ1-2; 11 bases agree with TRBD1. This sequence was found in a female donor in good health and CMV-seronegative. Sequencing used PBMCs. In DNA, the CDR3 is TGTGCCAGTAGTATAAGGGACAGGGGGTATGGCTACACCTTC. This encodes CASSIRDRGYGYTF.